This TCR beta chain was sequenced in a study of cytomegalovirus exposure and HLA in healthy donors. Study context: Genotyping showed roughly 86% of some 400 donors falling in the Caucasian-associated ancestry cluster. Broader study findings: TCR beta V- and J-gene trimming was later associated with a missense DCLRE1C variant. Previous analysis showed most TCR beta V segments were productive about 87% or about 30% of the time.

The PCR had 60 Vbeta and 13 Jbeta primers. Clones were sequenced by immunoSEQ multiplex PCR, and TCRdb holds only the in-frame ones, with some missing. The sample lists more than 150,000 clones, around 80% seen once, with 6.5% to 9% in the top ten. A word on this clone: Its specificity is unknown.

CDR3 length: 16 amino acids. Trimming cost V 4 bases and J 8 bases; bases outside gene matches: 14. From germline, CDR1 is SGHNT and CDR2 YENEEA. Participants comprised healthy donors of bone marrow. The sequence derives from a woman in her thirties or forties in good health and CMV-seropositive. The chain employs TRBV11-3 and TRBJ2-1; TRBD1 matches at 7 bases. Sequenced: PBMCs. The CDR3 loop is CASSSGKTGVGDEQFF. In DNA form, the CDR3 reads TGTGCCAGCAGCTCTGGGAAAACAGGGGTTGGGGATGAGCAGTTCTTC.